This T cell receptor (beta chain) stems from a study of read filtering for tumor transcriptome and immune sequencing. The library was built from roughly 400 ng RNA with molecular barcoded adaptors for alpha/delta and beta/gamma chains. TCRdb processed the reads anew with MiXCR; each CDR3 protein has one entry. The sample lists more than 35,000 distinct CDR3 sequences, roughly 10% occurring once. This clonotype occurred many times. Unmatched junction bases numbered 9, after V lost 5 bases and J lost 6 bases. There are 16 residues in the CDR3. Germline V gene lookup returns CDR1 SGHTA and CDR2 FQGNSA. The chain joins TRBV7-2 to TRBJ2-3, with 12 nucleotides matching TRBD2. Sequencing was done on a sample of a population of CD138-negative cells sorted from bone marrow. This clonotype was sampled from a donor over 35 with multiple myeloma. CDR3: CASSPTSGGTWDTQYF. Written as DNA, the CDR3 is TGTGCCAGCAGCCCGACTAGCGGGGGTACTTGGGATACGCAGTATTTT.